This T cell receptor (beta chain) was obtained from a study of cytomegalovirus exposure and HLA in healthy donors. Whole-study results and caveats: The study listed approximately 170 cytomegalovirus-associated TCR beta chains. It was assumed in the presence/absence analyses that sequencing depth was roughly uniform across donors. Rates of TCR association differed by HLA locus in a later analysis, with DRB1 highest and HLA-C lowest.

Comment on this clone: The antigen remains unidentified.

The germline V and J ends were trimmed by 5 bases and 9 bases, with 20 bases remaining between them. This CDR3 has 14 residues. Germline lookup yields CDR1 GTSNPN and CDR2 SVGIG (reference sequence). Primers for the PCR totalled 60 Vbeta and 13 Jbeta. Clones were sequenced by immunoSEQ multiplex PCR, and TCRdb holds only the in-frame ones, with some missing. The sample spans under 200,000 clones; the ten largest clones claim about 6.5%. J is TRBJ1-3 and V is TRBV30; no firm D call. The sequenced sample consisted of PBMCs. The source of this sequence is a young man in good health and CMV-seronegative. The CDR3 sequence is CAWSNSAVGGTIYF. CDR3 DNA sequence: TGTGCCTGGTCCAACTCTGCGGTTGGTGGCACCATATATTTT.